The entry below describes one T cell receptor beta chain. These data come from a study of technical replicates of blood from several donors. Germline CDR1 reads LNHDA; CDR2 reads SQIVND (reference sequence). The CDR3 is 15 amino acids. The V and J ends lost 3 bases and 2 bases respectively, with 13 bases between them. Method: immunoSEQ multiplex PCR; TCRdb's copy keeps in-frame clones and lacks some. The table lists some 66,000 clones, 98% of them singletons, with about 0.16% in the top ten. The sequenced sample was T cells isolated from PBMCs. The chain has TRBV19 and TRBJ1-2; tentatively, D is TRBD1 (6 bases). The TCR originated in a human donor in good health. This CDR3 reads CASSIPAGGNYGYTF. CDR3 in DNA: TGTGCCAGTAGTATCCCGGCGGGGGGCAACTATGGCTACACCTTC.